This T cell receptor (beta chain) comes out of a study of blood T cell repertoires in COVID-19. Study background: From T cells, B-cell-depleted T cells, or PBMCs came the material, which was cDNA or gDNA.

The CDR3 length is 14 residues. Germline V CDR1 and CDR2: SGHRS, YFSETQ. V lost 0 bases to trimming and J lost 6 bases, with 12 bases between them. The data were produced by immunoSEQ multiplex PCR, yet TCRdb's version contains in-frame clones alone and is incomplete. Found here are about 98,000 clones, about nine tenths of them singletons; the top ten hold about 9.3%. This TCR derives from a middle-aged man with acute or convalescent COVID-19. This sequence joins TRBV5-1 and TRBJ1-2; a weak D match, TRBD1 (6 bases). The sample comprised peripheral blood. Written as DNA, the CDR3 is TGCGCCAGCAGCTTGGGACAGGTTACCGATGGCTACACCTTC. Translating gives CASSLGQVTDGYTF.